These 15 T cell receptor beta chains share one sample of origin, sequenced in a study of T cell changes during pregnancy in multiple sclerosis. TCRdb's copy holds only in-frame clones and misses some; the assay was immunoSEQ multiplex PCR. The data hold 29,000 or so clones, with nearly 90% observed a single time. Sequenced material: CD8+ T cells from peripheral blood mononuclear cells, taken in the second trimester of pregnancy. These receptors all come from a female donor with multiple sclerosis, enrolled in a pregnancy study.

The chain links TRBV7-3 to TRBJ1-1; D not resolved. Germline CDR1 reads SGHTA; CDR2 reads FQGTGA. Trimming left V 8 bases short and J 4 bases short, with 14 bases between. There are 13 residues in the CDR3. CDR3 coding DNA: TGTGCCAGCTCGCAGGCTAAAGGCACTGAAGCTTTCTTT. Encoded protein: CASSQAKGTEAFF.

This clone was seen only once. This sequence joins TRBV23-1 and TRBJ2-7; D possibly corresponds to TRBD2 (6 bases). TRBV23-1 is sorted into the ORF group, with uncertain function. This CDR3 region has 16 residues. V gave up 2 bases and J gave up 1 base, with 15 bases separating them. DNA for the CDR3: TGCGCCAGCAGTCAAAGGAGGAGGGAGAGGTCCTACGAGCAGTACTTC. Protein sequence: CASSQRRRERSYEQYF.

The chain uses TRBV10-3 and TRBJ1-4; D unclear. Trimming removed 2 bases at V and 5 bases at J, with 15 bases between. Germline CDR1 is ENHRY and CDR2 is SYGVKD. CDR3 size: 16 residues. This chain's CDR3 is CAISETDSGVNEKLFF. Here the CDR3 DNA reads TGTGCCATCAGTGAGACCGACTCCGGGGTAAATGAAAAACTGTTTTTT.

The rearrangement uses TRBV7-9 and TRBJ2-1; 9 nucleotides agree with TRBD2. CDR1 SEHNR and CDR2 FQNEAQ come from the germline V gene (reference sequence). CDR3 size: 15 residues. Germline trimming cut 5 bases from V and 5 bases from J; bases unmatched to any gene: 7. CDR3 amino acids: CASSPRLADDNEQFF. CDR3 nucleotide sequence: TGTGCCAGCAGCCCCAGACTAGCGGACGACAATGAGCAGTTCTTC.

CDR3 region: CASSLGSSYNSPLHF. The CDR3 nucleotides are TGTGCCAGCAGCTTAGGGAGCTCCTATAATTCACCCCTCCACTTT. The chain combines TRBV13 with TRBJ1-6; D remains ambiguous. Germline lookup yields CDR1 PRHDT and CDR2 FYEKMQ (reference sequence). The CDR3 contains 15 residues. V lost 0 bases and J 0 bases, leaving 3 bases between the germline ends. The full variable domain, completed using reference TRBV13 and TRBJ1-6, is AAGVIQSPRHLIKEKRETATLKCYPIPRHDTVYWYQQGPGQDPQFLISFYEKMQSDKGSIPDRFSAQQFSDYHSELNMSSLELGDSALYFCASSLGSSYNSPLHFGNGTRLTVT.

The rearrangement uses TRBV7-3 and TRBJ2-1, with 12 bases matching TRBD2. V lost 5 bases, J lost 5 bases, and 4 bases stayed unmatched. CDR3 length equals 15 residues. Germline V gives CDR1 SGHTA, CDR2 FQGTGA. CDR3 in amino acids: CASSPTSGGNNEQFF. The CDR3, as DNA: TGTGCCAGCAGCCCGACTAGCGGGGGCAACAATGAGCAGTTCTTC.

Relative to its sample, this clone is medium-sized. This chain uses TRBV7-9 with TRBJ2-7; TRBD1 matches at 7 bases. CDR1 and CDR2 (germline): SEHNR, FQNEAQ (reference sequence). After removal of 5 bases from V and 6 bases from J, the junction contained 19 bases not matched to a gene. The CDR3 loop spans 17 amino acids. CDR3 sequence reads: CASSPLAAGTEAVEQYF. CDR3 nucleotides: TGTGCCAGCAGCCCCTTGGCCGCCGGGACAGAGGCCGTCGAGCAGTACTTC.

The chain employs TRBV5-4 and TRBJ1-1, with 9 positions matching TRBD1. CDR1 SGHNT and CDR2 YYREEE come from the germline V gene (reference sequence). Trimming at V came to 1 base and at J to 0 bases, leaving 4 bases not matched to a gene. The CDR3 contains 16 residues. The CDR3: CASSLTGGYVNTEAFF. In DNA form, the CDR3 reads TGTGCCAGCAGCTTGACAGGGGGCTACGTGAACACTGAAGCTTTCTTT.

A few counts support this clone. The rearrangement joins TRBV5-1 to TRBJ1-2; D remains ambiguous. V was clipped by 0 bases and J by 5 bases, with 11 bases between them. CDR3 size: 14 residues. The germline gives CDR1 SGHRS, CDR2 YFSETQ. CDR3 protein: CASSLDNTPYGYTF. Written as DNA, the CDR3 is TGCGCCAGCAGCTTGGACAATACACCGTATGGCTACACCTTC.

The chain recombines TRBV9 with TRBJ1-5, with unresolved D. This CDR3 comprises 15 residues. Germline CDR1 reads SGDLS; CDR2 reads YYNGEE. The germline V and J ends were trimmed by 0 bases and 0 bases, with 7 bases remaining between them. The CDR3 DNA is TGTGCCAGCAGCGTAGACGGGTATAGCAATCAGCCCCAGCATTTT. Translating it yields CASSVDGYSNQPQHF.

The V call is TRBV27, the J call TRBJ1-1; a possible D gene is TRBD1 (5 bases). Trimming left V 2 bases short and J 4 bases short, with 11 bases between. The CDR3 length is 14 residues. Germline V gene data show CDR1 as MNHEY and CDR2 as SMNVEV (reference sequence). Here the CDR3 DNA reads TGTGCCAGCAGTTTACAGGGAGGAAGCACTGAAGCTTTCTTT. This codes for CASSLQGGSTEAFF.

This chain connects TRBV27 to TRBJ2-7, with 10 bases fitting TRBD2. The V gene's germline CDR1 is MNHEY and CDR2 SMNVEV (reference sequence). V lost 2 bases and J lost 2; bases outside the gene matches: 12. This CDR3 is 18 amino acids long. The CDR3 spells CASSLNSGRASGPYEQYF. In DNA, the CDR3 is TGTGCCAGCAGTTTAAACAGCGGGAGGGCCTCCGGTCCCTACGAGCAGTACTTC.

The chain uses TRBV7-8 and TRBJ2-7; D is unresolved. V was trimmed by 4 bases and J by 3 bases, leaving 10 bases between them. Germline V CDR1 and CDR2: SGHVS, FQNEAQ. The CDR3 contains 13 residues. CDR3 sequence: CASSSTENYEQYF. The CDR3 bases are TGTGCCAGCAGCTCCACTGAGAACTACGAGCAGTACTTC.

This clone was seen only once. The J gene is TRBJ2-3, the V gene TRBV7-9, with 10 bases fitting TRBD2. CDR1 and CDR2 from the germline V gene are SEHNR and FQNEAQ (reference sequence). The ends lost 5 bases at V and 2 bases at J; junction bases unmatched: 4. The CDR3 is 15 amino acids. CDR3 nucleotide sequence: TGTGCCAGCAGCCTTGGGACTAGCGACACAGATACGCAGTATTTT. Amino acid sequence: CASSLGTSDTDTQYF.

This chain uses TRBV15 with TRBJ1-2, with no clear D. V lost 0 bases, J lost 8 bases, and 13 bases lay in between. Germline V lookup: CDR1 LNHNV, CDR2 YYDKDF (reference sequence). The CDR3 loop spans 14 amino acids. CDR3 protein: CATSRDKQDRGYTF. CDR3 sequence (DNA): TGTGCCACCAGCAGAGATAAGCAAGATCGGGGCTACACCTTC.